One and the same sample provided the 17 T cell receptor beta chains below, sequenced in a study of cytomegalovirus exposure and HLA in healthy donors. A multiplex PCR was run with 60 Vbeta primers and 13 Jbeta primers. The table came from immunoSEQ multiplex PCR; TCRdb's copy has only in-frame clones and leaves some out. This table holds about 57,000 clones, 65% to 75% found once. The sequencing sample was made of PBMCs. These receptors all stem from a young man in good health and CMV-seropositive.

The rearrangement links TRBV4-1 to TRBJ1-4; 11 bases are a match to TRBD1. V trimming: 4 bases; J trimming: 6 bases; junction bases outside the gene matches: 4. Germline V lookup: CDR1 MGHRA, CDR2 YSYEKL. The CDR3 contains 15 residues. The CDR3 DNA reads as TGCGCCAGCAGCCCGGACAGGGGGCAAGATGAAAAACTGTTTTTT. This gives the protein CASSPDRGQDEKLFF.

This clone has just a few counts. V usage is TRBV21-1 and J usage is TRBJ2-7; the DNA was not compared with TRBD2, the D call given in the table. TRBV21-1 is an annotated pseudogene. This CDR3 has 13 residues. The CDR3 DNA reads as TGTGCCAGTCGGCGGGGGGCCCACTACGAGCAGTACTTC. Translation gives CASRRGAHYEQYF.

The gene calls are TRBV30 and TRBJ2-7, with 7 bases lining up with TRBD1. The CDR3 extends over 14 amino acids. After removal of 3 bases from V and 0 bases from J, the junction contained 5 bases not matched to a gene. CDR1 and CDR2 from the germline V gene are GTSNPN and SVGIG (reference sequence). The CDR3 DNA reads TGTGCCTGGAGGGGACAGTCCCTCTCCTACGAGCAGTACTTC. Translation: CAWRGQSLSYEQYF.

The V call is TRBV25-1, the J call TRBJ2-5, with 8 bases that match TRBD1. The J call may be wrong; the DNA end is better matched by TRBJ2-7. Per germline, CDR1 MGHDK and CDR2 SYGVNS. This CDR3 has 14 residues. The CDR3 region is CASSVGDRSYEQYF. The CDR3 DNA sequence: TGTGCCAGCAGTGTGGGGGACAGGTCCTACGAGCAGTACTTC.

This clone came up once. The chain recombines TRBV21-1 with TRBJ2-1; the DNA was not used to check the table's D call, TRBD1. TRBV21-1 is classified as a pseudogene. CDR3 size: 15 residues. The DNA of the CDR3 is TGTGCCAGCAGCGTTCGACAGGCCTACTACAATGAGCAGTTCTTC. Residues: CASSVRQAYYNEQFF.

In DNA form, the CDR3 reads TGTGCCAGCAGCTTGGCCCCGGTGGTGAATGAAAAACTGTTTTTT. This sequence encodes CASSLAPVVNEKLFF. The chain employs TRBV5-4 and TRBJ1-4; D not resolved. Trimming stripped 0 bases from V and 5 bases from J, with 11 bases between. The germline V gene has CDR1 SGHNT and CDR2 YYREEE (reference sequence). CDR3 length: 15 amino acids.

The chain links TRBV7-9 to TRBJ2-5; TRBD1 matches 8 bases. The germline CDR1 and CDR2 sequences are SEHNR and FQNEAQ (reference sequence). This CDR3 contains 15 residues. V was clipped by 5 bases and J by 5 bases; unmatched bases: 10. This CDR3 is CASSLRQGAVETQYF. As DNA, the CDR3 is TGTGCCAGCAGCCTCCGCCAGGGGGCTGTGGAGACCCAGTACTTC.

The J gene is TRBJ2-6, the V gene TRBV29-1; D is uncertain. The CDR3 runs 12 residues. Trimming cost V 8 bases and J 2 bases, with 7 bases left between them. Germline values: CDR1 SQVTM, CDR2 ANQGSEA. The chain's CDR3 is CSINTGANVLTF. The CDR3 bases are TGCAGCATAAATACTGGGGCCAACGTCCTGACTTTC.

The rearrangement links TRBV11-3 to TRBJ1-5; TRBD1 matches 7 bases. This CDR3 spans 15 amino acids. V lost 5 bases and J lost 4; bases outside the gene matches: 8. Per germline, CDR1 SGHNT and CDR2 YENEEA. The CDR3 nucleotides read TGTGCCAGCAGCGACCGGGACAGCGATAATCAGCCCCAGCATTTT. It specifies CASSDRDSDNQPQHF.

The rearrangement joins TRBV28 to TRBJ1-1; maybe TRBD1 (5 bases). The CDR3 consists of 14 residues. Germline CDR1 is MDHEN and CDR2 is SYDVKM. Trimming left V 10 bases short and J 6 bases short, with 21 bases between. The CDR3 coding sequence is TGTGCCATCACACCTCAGGGAGGATGGTCTGAAGCTTTCTTT. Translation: CAITPQGGWSEAFF.

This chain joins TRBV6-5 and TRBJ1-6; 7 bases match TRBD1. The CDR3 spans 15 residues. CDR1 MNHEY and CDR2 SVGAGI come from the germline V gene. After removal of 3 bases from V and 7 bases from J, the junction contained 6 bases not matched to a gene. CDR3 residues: CASSYSGQSNSPLHF. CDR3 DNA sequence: TGTGCCAGCAGTTATTCGGGACAGTCGAATTCACCCCTCCACTTT.

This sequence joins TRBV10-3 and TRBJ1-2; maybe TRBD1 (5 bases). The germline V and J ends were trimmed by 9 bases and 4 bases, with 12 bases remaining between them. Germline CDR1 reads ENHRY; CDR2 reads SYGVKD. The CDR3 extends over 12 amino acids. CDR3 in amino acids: CAMQGSLYGYTF. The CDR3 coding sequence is TGTGCCATGCAGGGATCTCTCTATGGCTACACCTTC.

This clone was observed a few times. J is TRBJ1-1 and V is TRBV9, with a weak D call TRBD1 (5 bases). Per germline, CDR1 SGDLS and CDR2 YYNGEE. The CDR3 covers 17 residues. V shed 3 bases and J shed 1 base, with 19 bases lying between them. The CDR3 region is CASSGGRVRGGNTEAFF. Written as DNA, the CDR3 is TGTGCCAGCAGCGGAGGGAGGGTTCGGGGGGGGAACACTGAAGCTTTCTTT.

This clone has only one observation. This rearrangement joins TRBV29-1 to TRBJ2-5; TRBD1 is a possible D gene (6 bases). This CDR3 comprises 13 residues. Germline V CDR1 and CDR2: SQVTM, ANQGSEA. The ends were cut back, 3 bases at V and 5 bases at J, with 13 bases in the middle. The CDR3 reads CSVDKGVRETQYF. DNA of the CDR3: TGCAGCGTTGATAAGGGGGTTAGGGAGACCCAGTACTTC. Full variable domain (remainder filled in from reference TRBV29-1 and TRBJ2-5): SAVISQKPSRDICQRGTSLTIQCQVDSQVTMMFWYRQQPGQSLTLIATANQGSEATYESGFVIDKFPISRPNLTFSTLTVSNMSPEDSSIYLCSVDKGVRETQYFGPGTRLLVL.

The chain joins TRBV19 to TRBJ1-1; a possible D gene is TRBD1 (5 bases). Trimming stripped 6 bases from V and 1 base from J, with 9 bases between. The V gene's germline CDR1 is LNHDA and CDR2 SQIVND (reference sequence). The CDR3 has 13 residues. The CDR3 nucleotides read TGTGCCAGTAGGGACATTACGAACACTGAAGCTTTCTTT. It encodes CASRDITNTEAFF.

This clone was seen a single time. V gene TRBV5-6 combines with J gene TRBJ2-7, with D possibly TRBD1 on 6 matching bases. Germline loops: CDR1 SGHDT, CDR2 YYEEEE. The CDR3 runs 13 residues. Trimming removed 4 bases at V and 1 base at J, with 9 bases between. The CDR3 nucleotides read TGTGCCAGCAGCCAGACAGGTTCCTACGAGCAGTACTTC. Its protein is CASSQTGSYEQYF.

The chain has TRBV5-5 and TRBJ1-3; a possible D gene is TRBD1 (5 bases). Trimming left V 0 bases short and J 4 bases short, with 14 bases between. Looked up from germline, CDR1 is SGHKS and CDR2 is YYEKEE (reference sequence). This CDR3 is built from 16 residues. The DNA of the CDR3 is TGTGCCAGCAGCTTGGATCGGACAACGGTCGGAAACACCATATATTTT. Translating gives CASSLDRTTVGNTIYF.